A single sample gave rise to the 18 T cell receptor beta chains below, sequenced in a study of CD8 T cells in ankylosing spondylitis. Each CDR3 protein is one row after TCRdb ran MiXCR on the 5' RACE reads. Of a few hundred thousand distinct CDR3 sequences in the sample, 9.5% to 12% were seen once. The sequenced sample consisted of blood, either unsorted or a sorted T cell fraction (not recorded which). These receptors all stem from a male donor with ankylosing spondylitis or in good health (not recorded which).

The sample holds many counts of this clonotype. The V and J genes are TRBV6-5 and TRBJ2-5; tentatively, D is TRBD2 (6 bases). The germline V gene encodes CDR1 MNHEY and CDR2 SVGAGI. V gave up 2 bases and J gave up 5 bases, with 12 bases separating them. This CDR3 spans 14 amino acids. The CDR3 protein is CASSYGLAWETQYF. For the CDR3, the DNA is TGTGCCAGCAGTTACGGGCTAGCGTGGGAGACCCAGTACTTC.

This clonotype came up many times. As DNA, the CDR3 is TGTGCCAGCAGATCTCCAACCGGGCCTTACTCTAGCAATCAGCCCCAGCATTTT. It translates to CASRSPTGPYSSNQPQHF. The chain is built from TRBV28 and TRBJ1-5, with D hard to call. CDR1 is MDHEN, CDR2 SYDVKM, per germline. This CDR3 is built from 18 residues. Trimming took off 6 bases at V and 0 bases at J, with 21 bases between the two ends. Full variable domain (missing parts from reference TRBV28 and TRBJ1-5): DVKVTQSSRYLVKRTGEKVFLECVQDMDHENMFWYRQDPGLGLRLIYFSYDVKMKEKGDIPEGYSVSREKKERFSLILESASTNQTSMYLCASRSPTGPYSSNQPQHFGDGTRLSIL.

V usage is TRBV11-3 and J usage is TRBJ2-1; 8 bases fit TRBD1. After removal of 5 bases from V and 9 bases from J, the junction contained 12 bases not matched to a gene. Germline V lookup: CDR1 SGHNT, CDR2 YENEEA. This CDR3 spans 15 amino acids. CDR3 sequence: CASSARRGQASEQFF. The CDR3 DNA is TGTGCCAGCAGCGCGAGGCGGGGACAGGCAAGTGAGCAGTTCTTC.

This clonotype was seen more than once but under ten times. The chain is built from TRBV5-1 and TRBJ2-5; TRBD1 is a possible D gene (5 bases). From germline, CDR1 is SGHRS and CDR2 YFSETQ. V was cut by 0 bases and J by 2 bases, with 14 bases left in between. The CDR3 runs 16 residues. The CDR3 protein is CASSLGTQGLQETQYF. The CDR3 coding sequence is TGCGCCAGCAGCTTGGGGACCCAGGGCCTACAAGAGACCCAGTACTTC.

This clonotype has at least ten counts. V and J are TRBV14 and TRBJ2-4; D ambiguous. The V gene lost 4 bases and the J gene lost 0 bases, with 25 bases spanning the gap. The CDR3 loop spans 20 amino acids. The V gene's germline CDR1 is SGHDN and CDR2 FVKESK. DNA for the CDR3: TGTGCCAGCAGCCTCGTCCGGTTAGAATCCAGACAAAGAGCCAAAAACATTCAGTACTTC. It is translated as CASSLVRLESRQRAKNIQYF. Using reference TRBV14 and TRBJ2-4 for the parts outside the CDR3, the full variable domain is EAGVTQFPSHSVIEKGQTVTLRCDPISGHDNLYWYRRVMGKEIKFLLHFVKESKQDESGMPNNRFLAERTGGTYSTLKVQPAELEDSGVYFCASSLVRLESRQRAKNIQYFGAGTRLSVL.

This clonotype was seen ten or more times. CDR3 sequence: CASSEGYTLSNSPLHF. In DNA form, the CDR3 reads TGTGCCAGCAGTGAAGGCTACACCCTTTCCAATTCACCCCTCCACTTT. The chain couples TRBV6-1 to TRBJ1-6; D unresolved. V lost 1 base and J 7 bases, leaving 14 bases between the germline ends. The CDR3 totals 16 residues. The germline V gene encodes CDR1 MNHNS and CDR2 SASEGT.

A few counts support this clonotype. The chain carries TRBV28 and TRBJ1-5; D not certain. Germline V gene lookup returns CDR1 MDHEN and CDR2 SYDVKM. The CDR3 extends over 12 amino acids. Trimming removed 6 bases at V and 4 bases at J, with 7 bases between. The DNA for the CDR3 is TGTGCCAGCAGGACACCTAATCAGCCCCAGCATTTT. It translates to CASRTPNQPQHF.

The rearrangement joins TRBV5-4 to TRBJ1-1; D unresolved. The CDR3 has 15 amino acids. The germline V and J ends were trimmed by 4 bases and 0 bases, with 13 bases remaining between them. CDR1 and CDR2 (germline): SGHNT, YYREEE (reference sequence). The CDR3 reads CASSIRSQLNTEAFF. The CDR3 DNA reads TGTGCCAGCAGCATTAGGAGCCAGCTGAACACTGAAGCTTTCTTT.

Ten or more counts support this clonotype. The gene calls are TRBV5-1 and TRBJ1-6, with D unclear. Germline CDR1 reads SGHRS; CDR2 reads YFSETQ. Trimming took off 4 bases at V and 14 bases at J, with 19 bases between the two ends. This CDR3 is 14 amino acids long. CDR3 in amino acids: CASSLNGQREALHF. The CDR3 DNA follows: TGCGCCAGCAGCCTGAACGGGCAGAGGGAGGCCCTCCACTTT.

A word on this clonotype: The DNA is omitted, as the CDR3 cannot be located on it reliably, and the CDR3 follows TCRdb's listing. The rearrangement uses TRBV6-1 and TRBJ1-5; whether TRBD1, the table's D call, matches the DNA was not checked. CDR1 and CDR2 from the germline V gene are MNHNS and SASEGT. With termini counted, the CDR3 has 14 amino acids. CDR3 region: CPSSVGTGNQPQHF.

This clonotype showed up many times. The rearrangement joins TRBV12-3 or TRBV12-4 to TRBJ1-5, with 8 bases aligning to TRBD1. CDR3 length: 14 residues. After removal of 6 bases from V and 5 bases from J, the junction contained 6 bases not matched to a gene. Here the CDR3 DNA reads TGTGCCAGCAGCCGACAGGGGACCGATCAGCCCCAGCATTTT. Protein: CASSRQGTDQPQHF.

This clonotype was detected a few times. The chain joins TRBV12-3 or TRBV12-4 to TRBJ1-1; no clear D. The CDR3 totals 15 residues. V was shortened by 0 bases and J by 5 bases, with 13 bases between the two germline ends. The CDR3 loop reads CASSLAVGGGTEAFF. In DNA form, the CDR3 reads TGTGCCAGCAGTTTAGCGGTTGGAGGAGGAACTGAAGCTTTCTTT.

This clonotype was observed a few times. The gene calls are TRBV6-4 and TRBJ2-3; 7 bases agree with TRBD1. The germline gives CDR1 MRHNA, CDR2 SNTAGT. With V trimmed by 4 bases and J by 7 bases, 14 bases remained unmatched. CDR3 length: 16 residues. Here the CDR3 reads CASSAPRGRLGYTQYF. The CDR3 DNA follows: TGTGCCAGCAGTGCCCCGAGGGGGCGCCTAGGCTATACGCAGTATTTT.

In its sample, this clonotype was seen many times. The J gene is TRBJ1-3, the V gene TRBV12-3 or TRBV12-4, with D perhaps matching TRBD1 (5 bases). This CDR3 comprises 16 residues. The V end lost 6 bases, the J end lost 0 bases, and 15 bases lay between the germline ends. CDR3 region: CASSEGPNFSGNTIYF. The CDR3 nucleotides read TGTGCCAGCAGCGAGGGACCGAACTTCTCTGGAAACACCATATATTTT.

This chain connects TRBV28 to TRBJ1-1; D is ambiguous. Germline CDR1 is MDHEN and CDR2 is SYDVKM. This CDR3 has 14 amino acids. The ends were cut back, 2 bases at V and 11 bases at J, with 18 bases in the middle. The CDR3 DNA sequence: TGTGCCAGCAGTTTAGCCCCAGGAGTTCATGAGGCTTTCTTT. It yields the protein CASSLAPGVHEAFF.

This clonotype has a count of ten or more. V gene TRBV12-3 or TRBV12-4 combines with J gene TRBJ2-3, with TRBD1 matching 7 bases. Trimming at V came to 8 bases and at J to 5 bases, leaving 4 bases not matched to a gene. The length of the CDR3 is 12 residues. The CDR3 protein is CASARGRDTQYF. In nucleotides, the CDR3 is TGTGCCAGCGCCAGGGGGAGAGATACGCAGTATTTT.

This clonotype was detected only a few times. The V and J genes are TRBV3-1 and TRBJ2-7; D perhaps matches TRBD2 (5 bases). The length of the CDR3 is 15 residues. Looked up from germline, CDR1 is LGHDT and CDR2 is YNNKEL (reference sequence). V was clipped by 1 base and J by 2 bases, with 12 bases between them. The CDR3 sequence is CASSQGRADAYEQYF. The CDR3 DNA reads TGTGCCAGCAGCCAAGGGCGAGCGGATGCCTACGAGCAGTACTTC.

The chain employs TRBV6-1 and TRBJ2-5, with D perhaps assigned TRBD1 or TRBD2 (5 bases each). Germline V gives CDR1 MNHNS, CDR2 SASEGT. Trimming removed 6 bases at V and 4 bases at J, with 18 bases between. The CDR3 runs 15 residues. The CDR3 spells CASSPDLWGSETQYF. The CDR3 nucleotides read TGTGCCAGCAGCCCAGACCTCTGGGGGTCAGAGACCCAGTACTTC.